This is a list of T cell receptor beta chains from one sample in a study of spatial heterogeneity in lung cancer. TCRdb ran MiXCR on the 5' RACE reads and lists one entry per CDR3 protein. The profile covers about 17,000 distinct CDR3 sequences, with under 7% appearing a single time and approximately 6.8% taken by the ten largest. The sequencing here drew on lung tumor tissue, taken at surgery. Receptor source: a male donor with early-stage non-small cell lung cancer. Each CDR3 is given with its conserved first and last residue. Fields, in order: V gene, clone size, D gene, J gene, CDR3 protein, CDR3 DNA. A D gene is named only where the DNA matches it firmly. Rows may omit the clone size; those that give it use once, few, many or a size class.

V gene: TRBV5-5
clone size: many
D gene: TRBD1
J gene: TRBJ1-1
CDR3 protein: CASTRTGRGPREDTEAFF
CDR3 DNA: TGTGCCAGCACCCGGACAGGTCGCGGACCCCGGGAAGACACTGAAGCTTTCTTT

V gene: TRBV10-3
clone size: medium-sized
D gene: .
J gene: TRBJ1-2
CDR3 protein: CAISVQELSTNYGYTF
CDR3 DNA: TGTGCCATCAGTGTCCAGGAGCTCAGCACTAACTATGGCTACACCTTC

V gene: TRBV5-1
clone size: many
D gene: .
J gene: TRBJ2-1
CDR3 protein: CASSHPPGLSSPNEQFF
CDR3 DNA: TGCGCCAGCAGCCACCCACCAGGACTAAGCTCCCCCAATGAGCAGTTCTTC

V gene: TRBV4-1
clone size: many
D gene: .
J gene: TRBJ1-2
CDR3 protein: CASSQGGPYGYTF
CDR3 DNA: TGCGCCAGCAGCCAAGGTGGTCCCTATGGCTACACCTTC

V gene: TRBV4-1
clone size: many
D gene: .
J gene: TRBJ2-3
CDR3 protein: CASSPLREGGLADTQYF
CDR3 DNA: TGCGCCAGCAGCCCCTTGAGGGAAGGGGGGCTTGCAGATACGCAGTATTTT

V gene: TRBV6-6
clone size: medium-sized
D gene: TRBD1
J gene: TRBJ1-1
CDR3 protein: CASSPLWDRENTEAFF
CDR3 DNA: TGTGCCAGCAGTCCTCTCTGGGACAGGGAGAACACTGAAGCTTTCTTT

V gene: TRBV5-6
clone size: few
D gene: TRBD2
J gene: TRBJ2-4
CDR3 protein: CASSFSGGASGYF
CDR3 DNA: TGTGCCAGCAGCTTTAGCGGGGGGGCCTCCGGGTACTTC

V gene: TRBV15
clone size: few
D gene: .
J gene: TRBJ2-3
CDR3 protein: CATSRERTASTDTQYF
CDR3 DNA: TGTGCCACCAGCAGAGAAAGGACAGCTAGCACAGATACGCAGTATTTT

V gene: TRBV29-1
clone size: many
D gene: .
J gene: TRBJ2-4
CDR3 protein: CSVADIGGENIQYF
CDR3 DNA: TGCAGCGTTGCGGACATCGGCGGAGAAAACATTCAGTACTTC

V gene: TRBV11-3
clone size: many
D gene: TRBD1
J gene: TRBJ1-5
CDR3 protein: CASSFTGGGKNQPQHF
CDR3 DNA: TGTGCCAGCAGCTTCACAGGGGGAGGAAAGAATCAGCCCCAGCATTTT

V gene: TRBV4-3
clone size: many
D gene: .
J gene: TRBJ2-7
CDR3 protein: CASSQVSGPGRYEQYF
CDR3 DNA: TGCGCCAGCAGCCAAGTCTCCGGGCCAGGGCGCTACGAGCAGTACTTC

V gene: TRBV5-4
clone size: medium-sized
D gene: .
J gene: TRBJ2-3
CDR3 protein: CASSAGSSSTDTQYF
CDR3 DNA: TGTGCCAGCAGCGCCGGGAGCTCTAGCACAGATACGCAGTATTTT

V gene: TRBV20-1
clone size: .
D gene: TRBD2
J gene: TRBJ2-7
CDR3 protein: CSARGAWGTSSRVPYEQYF
CDR3 DNA: TGCAGTGCTAGAGGGGCCTGGGGGACTAGTTCGAGGGTACCCTACGAGCAGTACTTC

V gene: TRBV3-1
clone size: few
D gene: .
J gene: TRBJ1-2
CDR3 protein: CASSPRASYGYTF
CDR3 DNA: TGTGCCAGCAGCCCGAGGGCTTCTTATGGCTACACCTTC

V gene: TRBV28
clone size: many
D gene: TRBD2
J gene: TRBJ2-1
CDR3 protein: CASSLLAGETGEQFF
CDR3 DNA: TGTGCCAGCAGTTTACTAGCGGGAGAAACCGGCGAGCAGTTCTTC

V gene: TRBV5-8
clone size: .
D gene: .
J gene: TRBJ1-2
CDR3 protein: CARSLQGFYSYTF
CDR3 DNA: TGTGCCAGAAGCCTACAGGGTTTCTATAGCTACACCTTC

V gene: TRBV19
clone size: few
D gene: TRBD1
J gene: TRBJ2-7
CDR3 protein: CASNRLGQGRNEQYF
CDR3 DNA: TGTGCCAGTAATCGTCTTGGACAGGGGAGGAATGAGCAGTACTTC

V gene: TRBV14
clone size: .
D gene: .
J gene: TRBJ2-7
CDR3 protein: CASSPRGSYEQYF
CDR3 DNA: TGTGCCAGCAGCCCCCGGGGCAGCTACGAGCAGTACTTC

V gene: TRBV28
clone size: many
D gene: TRBD1
J gene: TRBJ2-5
CDR3 protein: CATRAQGTGKETQYF
CDR3 DNA: TGTGCCACCAGAGCCCAAGGGACAGGCAAAGAGACCCAGTACTTC

V gene: TRBV13
clone size: few
D gene: .
J gene: TRBJ2-7
CDR3 protein: CASSTTGSSYEQYF
CDR3 DNA: TGTGCCAGCAGCACAACGGGGAGCTCCTACGAGCAGTACTTC

V gene: TRBV20-1
clone size: many
D gene: .
J gene: TRBJ1-2
CDR3 protein: CSARAQNRDNYGYTF
CDR3 DNA: TGCAGTGCTAGAGCGCAGAATCGGGACAACTATGGCTACACCTTC

V gene: TRBV5-1
clone size: many
D gene: TRBD2
J gene: TRBJ2-3
CDR3 protein: CASSLRPGGGQSDTQYF
CDR3 DNA: TGCGCCAGCAGCTTGAGGCCTGGCGGGGGGCAGTCAGATACGCAGTATTTT

V gene: TRBV14
clone size: many
D gene: .
J gene: TRBJ1-5
CDR3 protein: CASSQEVSNQPQHF
CDR3 DNA: TGTGCCAGCAGCCAAGAAGTTAGCAATCAGCCCCAGCATTTT

V gene: TRBV14
clone size: few
D gene: .
J gene: TRBJ2-7
CDR3 protein: CASSPGRNEQYF
CDR3 DNA: TGTGCCAGCAGCCCCGGTAGGAACGAGCAGTACTTC